Below, 2 T cell receptor beta chains from the same sample are listed, as sequenced in a study of shared clonotypes between healthy human individuals. Produced via immunoSEQ multiplex PCR; TCRdb's table is partial and in-frame only. Among a few hundred thousand clones listed, around 87% were seen once. Specimen: memory CD8+ T cells sorted from blood. Indicated subset: CD45RO+ cells pooled with CCR7-negative TemRA cells. These receptors all come from a man between 18 and 29 years old in good health.

In its sample, this clone was seen once. The chain carries TRBV5-6 and TRBJ1-4; D not certain. The CDR3 runs 14 residues. V dropped 0 bases and J dropped 6 bases, with 9 bases sitting between them. From germline, CDR1 is SGHDT and CDR2 YYEEEE. The CDR3 loop reads CASSLEVTDEKLFF. CDR3 bases: TGTGCCAGCAGCTTGGAGGTCACGGATGAAAAACTGTTTTTT. Full variable domain (outside the CDR3, taken from reference TRBV5-6 and TRBJ1-4): DAGVTQSPTHLIKTRGQQVTLRCSPKSGHDTVSWYQQALGQGPQFIFQYYEEEERQRGNFPDRFSGHQFPNYSSELNVNALLLGDSALYLCASSLEVTDEKLFFGSGTQLSVL.

This clone was seen once. Here the CDR3 reads CASSLFGLRDTEAFF. The CDR3 DNA follows: TGCGCCAGCAGCTTATTTGGCCTTAGGGACACTGAAGCTTTCTTT. V and J are TRBV5-1 and TRBJ1-1, with D uncertain. Trimming left V 2 bases short and J 3 bases short, with 14 bases between. The CDR3 sequence is 15 residues long. Germline V gene sequence: CDR1 SGHRS, CDR2 YFSETQ.